These 8 T cell receptor beta chains came from one sample sequenced in a study of cytomegalovirus exposure and HLA in healthy donors. The PCR made use of 60 Vbeta and 13 Jbeta primers. Repertoires were generated with immunoSEQ multiplex PCR, while TCRdb's copy carries only in-frame clones and drops some. This listing includes more than 95,000 clones. Material for sequencing was PBMCs. These receptors originate from a man between 18 and 35 years old in good health and CMV-seronegative.

The chain's CDR3 is CASSLLQGSGSNQPQHF. CDR3 in DNA: TGTGCCAGCAGTTTACTTCAAGGTTCAGGGAGCAATCAGCCCCAGCATTTT. This chain connects TRBV27 to TRBJ1-5; TRBD1 is a possible D gene (5 bases). The CDR3 is 17 residues long. Germline CDR1 and CDR2: MNHEY and SMNVEV (reference sequence). Trimming removed 2 bases from V and 1 base from J, with 15 bases in between.

The V call is TRBV18, the J call TRBJ1-5; D ambiguous. Germline V gene lookup returns CDR1 KGHSH and CDR2 LQKENI. This CDR3 has 13 residues. V was shortened by 3 bases and J by 11 bases, with 14 bases between the two germline ends. Here the CDR3 DNA reads TGTGCCAGCTCACCGGACCGGACTAAGTCCCAGCATTTT. Residues: CASSPDRTKSQHF.

The chain recombines TRBV2 with TRBJ2-4, with 13 nucleotides matching TRBD2. Germline CDR1 and CDR2: SNHLY and FYNNEI. Unmatched junction bases numbered 7, after V lost 4 bases and J lost 4 bases. This CDR3 spans 17 amino acids. CDR3 sequence (DNA): TGTGCCAGCAGTGGTATACTAGCGGGAGGGGAGAAAAACATTCAGTACTTC. As protein: CASSGILAGGEKNIQYF.

About this clone itself: Other DNA sequences of this sample code for an identical CDR3. The rearrangement links TRBV9 to TRBJ2-7; D is unresolved. The CDR3 extends over 14 amino acids. Germline V gene lookup returns CDR1 SGDLS and CDR2 YYNGEE. Deletions cut 0 bases from V and 1 base from J, with 8 bases between. The CDR3 protein is CASSVGSGSYEQYF. DNA for the CDR3: TGTGCCAGCAGCGTAGGTAGTGGTTCCTACGAGCAGTACTTC.

This chain uses TRBV15 with TRBJ2-7; D is unresolved. The germline V and J ends were trimmed by 0 bases and 0 bases, with 15 bases remaining between them. Per germline, CDR1 LNHNV and CDR2 YYDKDF (reference sequence). The CDR3 is 17 residues long. Here the CDR3 DNA reads TGTGCCACCAGCAGAGATCTGTTTTCACCGAGCTCCTACGAGCAGTACTTC. This codes for CATSRDLFSPSSYEQYF.

This chain links TRBV20-1 with TRBJ1-1; D is undetermined. This CDR3 is 11 amino acids long. Germline CDR1 DFQATT, CDR2 SNEGSKA (reference sequence). V lost 6 bases to trimming and J lost 8 bases, with 13 bases between them. Written as DNA, the CDR3 is TGCAGTGCGCCGGGTTTTGTGGAAGCTTTCTTT. Translating gives CSAPGFVEAFF.

This rearrangement joins TRBV27 to TRBJ1-1; a weak D match, TRBD1 (6 bases). The CDR3 consists of 14 residues. The germline V gene has CDR1 MNHEY and CDR2 SMNVEV (reference sequence). V was clipped by 3 bases and J by 4 bases, with 12 bases between them. The CDR3 region has the DNA TGTGCCAGCAGTTTGGGGGGGCGGATCACTGAAGCTTTCTTT. Translated: CASSLGGRITEAFF.

The rearrangement links TRBV6-5 to TRBJ2-7; no definite D call. The CDR3 totals 15 residues. Germline-derived CDR1 and CDR2 are MNHEY and SVGAGI. V was clipped by 6 bases and J by 2 bases, with 17 bases between them. In nucleotides, the CDR3 is TGTGCCAGCAGCCGACTCACCGAAACCGCCTACGAGCAGTACTTC. Its translation: CASSRLTETAYEQYF.